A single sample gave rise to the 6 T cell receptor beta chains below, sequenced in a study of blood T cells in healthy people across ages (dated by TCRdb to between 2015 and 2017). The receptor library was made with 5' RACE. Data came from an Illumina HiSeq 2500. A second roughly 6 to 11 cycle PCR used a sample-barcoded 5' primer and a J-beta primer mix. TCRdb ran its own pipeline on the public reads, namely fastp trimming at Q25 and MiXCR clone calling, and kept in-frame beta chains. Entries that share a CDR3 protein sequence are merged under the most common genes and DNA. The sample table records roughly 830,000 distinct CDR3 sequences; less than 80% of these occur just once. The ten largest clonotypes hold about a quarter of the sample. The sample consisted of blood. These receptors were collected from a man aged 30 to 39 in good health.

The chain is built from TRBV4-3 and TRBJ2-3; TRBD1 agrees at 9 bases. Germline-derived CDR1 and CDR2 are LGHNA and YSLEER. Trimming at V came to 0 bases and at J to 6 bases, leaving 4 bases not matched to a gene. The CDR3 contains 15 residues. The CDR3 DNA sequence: TGCGCCAGCAGCCAAGATGGGACAGGGTACGATACGCAGTATTTT. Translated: CASSQDGTGYDTQYF.

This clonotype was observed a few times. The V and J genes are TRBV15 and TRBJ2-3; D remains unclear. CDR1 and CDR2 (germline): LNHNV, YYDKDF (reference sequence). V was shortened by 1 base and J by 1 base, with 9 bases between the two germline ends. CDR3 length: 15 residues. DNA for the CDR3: TGTGCCACCAGCAGAGCAGGAACCGGCACAGATACGCAGTATTTT. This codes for CATSRAGTGTDTQYF.

The CDR3 reads CASSQEIGTGLSYEQYF. The CDR3 coding sequence is TGCGCCAGCAGCCAAGAAATAGGCACAGGACTATCCTACGAGCAGTACTTC. The chain combines TRBV4-3 with TRBJ2-7; a weak D match, TRBD2 (6 bases). The germline gives CDR1 LGHNA, CDR2 YSLEER. The ends were cut back, 0 bases at V and 1 base at J, with 16 bases in the middle. The CDR3 consists of 17 residues.

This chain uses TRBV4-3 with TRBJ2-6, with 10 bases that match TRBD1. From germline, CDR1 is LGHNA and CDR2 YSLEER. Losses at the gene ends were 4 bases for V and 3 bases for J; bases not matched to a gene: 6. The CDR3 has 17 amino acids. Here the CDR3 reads CASSRGTGEFGANVLTF. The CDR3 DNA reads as TGCGCCAGCAGCCGAGGGACAGGGGAATTTGGGGCCAACGTCCTGACTTTC.

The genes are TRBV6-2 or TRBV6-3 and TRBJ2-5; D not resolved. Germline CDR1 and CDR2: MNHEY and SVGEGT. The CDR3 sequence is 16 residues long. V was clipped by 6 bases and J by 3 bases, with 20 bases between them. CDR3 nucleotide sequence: TGTGCCAGCAGCCGCCACCGGACCGCGATAGAAGAGACCCAGTACTTC. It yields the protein CASSRHRTAIEETQYF.

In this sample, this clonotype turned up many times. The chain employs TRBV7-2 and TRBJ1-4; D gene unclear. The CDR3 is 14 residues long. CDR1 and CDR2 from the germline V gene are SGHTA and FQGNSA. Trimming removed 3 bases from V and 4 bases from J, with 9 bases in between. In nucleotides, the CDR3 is TGTGCCAGCAGCTTGGCGGGAAATAATGAAAAACTGTTTTTT. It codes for CASSLAGNNEKLFF.